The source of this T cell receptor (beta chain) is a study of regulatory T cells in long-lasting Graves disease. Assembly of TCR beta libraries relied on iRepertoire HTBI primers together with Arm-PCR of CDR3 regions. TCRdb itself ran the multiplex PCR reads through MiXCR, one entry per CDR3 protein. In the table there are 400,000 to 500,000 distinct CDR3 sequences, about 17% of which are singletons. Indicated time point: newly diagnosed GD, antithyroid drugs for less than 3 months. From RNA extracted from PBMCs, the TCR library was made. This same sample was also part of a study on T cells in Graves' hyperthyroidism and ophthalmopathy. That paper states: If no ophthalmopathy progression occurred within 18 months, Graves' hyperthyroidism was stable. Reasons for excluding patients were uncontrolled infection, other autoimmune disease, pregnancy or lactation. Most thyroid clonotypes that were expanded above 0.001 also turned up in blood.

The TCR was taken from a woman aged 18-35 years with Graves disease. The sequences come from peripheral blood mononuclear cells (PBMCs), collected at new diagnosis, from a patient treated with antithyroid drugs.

The CDR3 region has the DNA TGTGCCAGCAGAATCTCCCGGGGCTACACCGGGGAGCTGTTTTTT. Protein: CASRISRGYTGELFF. V and J are TRBV28 and TRBJ2-2; D possibly matches TRBD1 or TRBD2 (5 bases each). Germline V gene data show CDR1 as MDHEN and CDR2 as SYDVKM. V shed 6 bases and J shed 3 bases, with 14 bases lying between them. The CDR3 has 15 amino acids.